This T cell receptor beta chain was documented in a study of molecular identifiers for immune sequencing clone quantification. Across the whole study: Five aliquots were made in replicates from the RNA of roughly 21,000 or 96,000 naive CD8 cells, and four were sequenced.

Many counts were recorded for this clonotype. The target antigen is unknown. Notes on the study in general: Jurkat TCR RNA spiked in from one cell could reportedly be detected among about 1.1 million naive cells.

This CDR3 region has 14 residues. Germline V CDR1 and CDR2: LGHDT, YNNKEL (reference sequence). The ends were cut back, 4 bases at V and 5 bases at J, with 12 bases in the middle. Making the bulk TCR libraries relied on previously described methods and listed TCR primers. TCRdb independently ran MiXCR on the PCR reads; one entry per CDR3 protein. The sample shows about 640,000 distinct CDR3 sequences, roughly 21% of them seen only once. The V gene is TRBV3-1, the J gene TRBJ1-5; D is possibly TRBD1 (5 bases). Sample: naive CD8+ T cells from blood, with Jurkat cell RNA spiked in. As for subset: FACS-sorted CD8+CD4-CCR7+CD45RA+ naive T cells. The source is a human donor in good health. Some libraries in this study had Jurkat cell RNA spiked in. CDR3 sequence (DNA): TGTGCCAGCAGCCCCACAGACAGTTATCAGCCCCAGCATTTT. Translating it yields CASSPTDSYQPQHF.